This TCR beta chain was retrieved from a study of T-cell reconstitution after alpha-beta-depleted transplantation in children. This clonotype was picked up many times. The CDR3 contains 12 residues. V lost 1 base and J lost 7, with 9 bases in between. Per germline, CDR1 DFQATT and CDR2 SNEGSKA (reference sequence). Unique molecular identifiers tagged the TCRbeta library. TCRdb re-called the PCR reads with MiXCR, one entry per CDR3 protein. Of about 640,000 distinct CDR3 sequences listed, around 16% are singletons. The chain is built from TRBV20-1 and TRBJ2-3; D call uncertain. Here the sequenced sample was PBMCs from the stem cell graft donor, taken from the stem cell graft. The TCR was taken from a human donor who donated a stem cell graft to a child with acute myeloid leukemia. The CDR3 region has the DNA TGCAGTGCTAGAGGAAGCCAGTATACGCAGTATTTT. Its protein is CSARGSQYTQYF.